The 26 T cell receptor beta chains listed next were all sequenced from one sample in a study of quantifying T cell responses using KT2 cells. Study-wide background: cDNA was made from DNase-treated RNA using alpha and beta constant primers.

An oligo carrying a UMI was ligated to the cDNA 3' end. The first PCR ran 3 to 5 cycles with an equimolar RC1.1 and RC1.2 beta primer mix. TCRdb called the UMI-ligation and nested PCR reads again in MiXCR, with one record for every CDR3 protein. The repertoire holds around 44,000 distinct CDR3 sequences, with 15% to 20% as singletons. Sequencing was done on a sample of PBMCs spiked with cells of the T cell clone KT2. These receptors all stem from a human donor.

This clonotype has just a few counts. The gene calls are TRBV24-1 and TRBJ2-3; D may be TRBD2 (6 bases). Trimming cost V 4 bases and J 2 bases, with 15 bases left between them. The CDR3 is made up of 16 amino acids. CDR1 is KGHDR and CDR2 is SFDVKD in the germline V gene. CDR3 protein: CATSDSRRGATDTQYF. The CDR3 coding sequence is TGTGCCACCAGTGACAGCCGGCGGGGAGCCACAGATACGCAGTATTTT.

The CDR3 nucleotides read TGCAGTGCCGCCGGTCGCCGGAATCAGCCCCAGCATTTT. Its translation: CSAAGRRNQPQHF. This chain connects TRBV20-1 to TRBJ1-5; unclear D gene. Germline CDR1 is DFQATT and CDR2 is SNEGSKA (reference sequence). With 6 bases removed from V and 4 bases from J, the gap between germline ends came to 13 bases. CDR3 size: 13 residues.

J is TRBJ2-3 and V is TRBV4-3; TRBD2 agrees at 8 bases. V shed 1 base and J 13 bases; nucleotides not matched to a gene: 4. CDR1 is LGHNA, CDR2 YSLEER, per germline. This CDR3 spans 12 amino acids. In DNA form, the CDR3 reads TGCGCCAGCAGCCAAGGGTCCGGGAGGGAGTATTTT. This encodes CASSQGSGREYF.

The V gene is TRBV12-5, the J gene TRBJ2-5; 8 bases agree with TRBD2. Trimming cost V 6 bases and J 2 bases; bases outside gene matches: 2. Germline loops: CDR1 LGHNT, CDR2 FRNRAP. The CDR3 spans 13 residues. CDR3 nucleotides: TGTGCTAGTGGACTAGCGGTACAAGAGACCCAGTACTTC. This codes for CASGLAVQETQYF.

J is TRBJ2-1 and V is TRBV15; maybe TRBD2 (6 bases). The CDR3 has 15 amino acids. CDR1 and CDR2 from the germline V gene are LNHNV and YYDKDF (reference sequence). V was shortened by 1 base and J by 5 bases, with 12 bases between the two germline ends. As DNA, the CDR3 is TGTGCCACCAGCAGAGGCGTCGGAGGGAACAATGAGCAGTTCTTC. Translating it yields CATSRGVGGNNEQFF.

This clonotype was seen a few times. The rearrangement links TRBV20-1 to TRBJ2-5, with D uncertain. The CDR3 has 12 amino acids. CDR1 and CDR2 from the germline V gene are DFQATT and SNEGSKA (reference sequence). V was clipped by 6 bases and J by 2 bases, with 10 bases between them. CDR3 DNA: TGCAGTGCCGACGGTGTTCAAGAGACCCAGTACTTC. It codes for CSADGVQETQYF.

This chain links TRBV12-3 or TRBV12-4 with TRBJ2-1, with 8 bases aligning to TRBD1. The length of the CDR3 is 15 residues. V shed 5 bases, J shed 7 bases, and the junction held 10 bases outside the gene matches. The CDR3 region is CASSQGRTGLNEQFF. The CDR3 region has the DNA TGTGCCAGCAGTCAAGGTCGGACAGGGTTGAATGAGCAGTTCTTC.

This clonotype showed up just a few times. V is TRBV28 and J is TRBJ1-2; TRBD1 matches at 7 bases. Germline V gene lookup returns CDR1 MDHEN and CDR2 SYDVKM. The CDR3 runs to 15 residues. J lost 1 base, V lost 6 bases, and 8 bases had no gene match. The CDR3 DNA follows: TGTGCCAGCAGGGAAGGACAGGCGTATAACTATGGCTACACCTTC. This translates into CASREGQAYNYGYTF.

This clonotype was recorded many times. The chain employs TRBV12-3 or TRBV12-4 and TRBJ2-3; D gene ambiguous. The germline V and J ends were trimmed by 6 bases and 8 bases, with 12 bases remaining between them. The CDR3 extends over 12 amino acids. The CDR3 sequence: CASSQTLSTQYF. The CDR3 nucleotides read TGTGCCAGCAGCCAGACGTTGTCTACGCAGTATTTT.

This clonotype was counted between two and nine times. J is TRBJ1-2 and V is TRBV5-6; TRBD1 agrees at 7 bases. CDR1 and CDR2 (germline): SGHDT, YYEEEE. The CDR3 length is 13 residues. V dropped 4 bases and J dropped 4; count of bases not matched to a gene: 4. CDR3 in amino acids: CASSLTGIYGYTF. The CDR3 nucleotides are TGTGCCAGCAGCCTGACAGGGATCTATGGCTACACCTTC.

This clonotype was detected only a few times. V and J are TRBV18 and TRBJ2-3, with D tentatively TRBD2 (5 bases). CDR1 and CDR2 (germline): KGHSH, LQKENI. V lost 5 bases and J 0 bases, leaving 15 bases between the germline ends. The CDR3 runs 16 residues. The DNA of the CDR3 is TGTGCCAGCTCATCGTTAAGCGGATCTAGCACAGATACGCAGTATTTT. This encodes CASSSLSGSSTDTQYF.

This clonotype was counted a few times. The V gene is TRBV4-1, the J gene TRBJ2-2; no reliable D call. The CDR3 covers 12 residues. V was cut by 1 base and J by 7 bases, with 4 bases left in between. Per the germline V gene, CDR1 is MGHRA and CDR2 is YSYEKL. CDR3 sequence reads: CASSQAGGELFF. Written as DNA, the CDR3 is TGCGCCAGCAGCCAAGCTGGCGGGGAGCTGTTTTTT.

The sample holds a few counts of this clonotype. V is TRBV3-1 and J is TRBJ2-1; D is perhaps TRBD1 (5 bases). The V end was cut by 1 base, the J end by 9 bases, with 10 bases between. The CDR3 contains 13 residues. Germline V lookup: CDR1 LGHDT, CDR2 YNNKEL (reference sequence). In DNA, the CDR3 is TGTGCCAGCAGCCAAGTTCTGCAGGGTGAGCAGTTCTTC. Residues: CASSQVLQGEQFF.

This clonotype has more than one count but fewer than ten. This sequence joins TRBV11-3 and TRBJ2-3; 15 bases are a match to TRBD2. The CDR3 extends over 17 amino acids. CDR1 SGHNT and CDR2 YENEEA come from the germline V gene. V gave up 4 bases and J gave up 5 bases; unmatched junction bases: 7. CDR3 DNA sequence: TGTGCCAGCAGCTCAGGACTAGCGGGGGGGCGAGGAGATACGCAGTATTTT. It yields the protein CASSSGLAGGRGDTQYF.

In this sample, this clonotype turned up a few times. The V call is TRBV20-1, the J call TRBJ2-3; 8 bases are a match to TRBD2. Germline V lookup: CDR1 DFQATT, CDR2 SNEGSKA (reference sequence). The CDR3 length is 15 residues. Unmatched junction bases numbered 4, after V lost 0 bases and J lost 2 bases. The CDR3 sequence: CSARETGGVTDTQYF. The DNA of the CDR3 is TGCAGTGCTAGAGAGACGGGAGGGGTCACAGATACGCAGTATTTT.

The table lists this clonotype with a few counts. The CDR3 DNA is TGCAGCGTTGAAGGCTACCGTAGCACAGATACGCAGTATTTT. Translating gives CSVEGYRSTDTQYF. The chain has TRBV29-1 and TRBJ2-3; D gene ambiguous. CDR1 and CDR2 (germline): SQVTM, ANQGSEA. Trimming shortened V by 1 base and J by 0 bases, and 8 bases separated the two germline ends. This CDR3 contains 14 residues.

The gene calls are TRBV5-6 and TRBJ2-3; D possibly matches TRBD1 or TRBD2 (6 bases each). Germline CDR1 reads SGHDT; CDR2 reads YYEEEE. V was clipped by 2 bases and J by 6 bases, with 25 bases between them. This CDR3 contains 18 residues. CDR3 region: CASSFRNLWAGGGDTQYF. The CDR3 bases are TGTGCCAGCAGCTTTAGGAATCTCTGGGCCGGAGGGGGTGATACGCAGTATTTT.

There are a few counts of this clonotype. The V and J genes are TRBV6-2 or TRBV6-3 and TRBJ2-3; a weak D match, TRBD2 (6 bases). Trimming took off 6 bases at V and 0 bases at J, with 16 bases between the two ends. The germline CDR1 and CDR2 sequences are MNHEY and SVGEGT. The CDR3 is made up of 16 amino acids. CDR3 sequence reads: CASSTIGRLSTDTQYF. The CDR3 DNA follows: TGTGCCAGCAGCACCATAGGGAGGCTCAGCACAGATACGCAGTATTTT.

Here the CDR3 reads CATQVGTQAIGGYTF. CDR3 DNA sequence: TGTGCCACCCAGGTCGGGACTCAAGCTATCGGCGGCTACACCTTC. The rearrangement joins TRBV6-2 or TRBV6-3 to TRBJ1-2; TRBD1 is a possible D gene (5 bases). There are 15 residues in the CDR3. The V end lost 10 bases, the J end lost 8 bases, and 26 bases lay between the germline ends. The germline gives CDR1 MNHEY, CDR2 SVGEGT.

This clonotype turned up a few times. The rearrangement uses TRBV29-1 and TRBJ2-5; 7 bases match TRBD1. The V gene's germline CDR1 is SQVTM and CDR2 ANQGSEA. Trimming removed 7 bases from V and 4 bases from J; junction bases left unmatched: 6. The CDR3 loop spans 12 amino acids. The CDR3 sequence is CSGDRVGETQYF. The CDR3 DNA reads as TGCAGCGGCGACAGGGTTGGAGAGACCCAGTACTTC.

This clonotype was detected a few times. The rearrangement links TRBV25-1 to TRBJ2-1, with TRBD1 matching 8 bases. Germline assignment: CDR1 MGHDK and CDR2 SYGVNS. CDR3 length: 14 residues. After removal of 4 bases from V and 5 bases from J, the junction contained 4 bases not matched to a gene. CDR3 region: CASSVQQGDNEQFF. In nucleotides, the CDR3 is TGTGCCAGCAGTGTACAACAGGGGGACAATGAGCAGTTCTTC.

This clonotype was observed a few times. This chain links TRBV7-3 with TRBJ2-5; either TRBD1 or TRBD2 may fit D (7 bases each). CDR3 length: 14 amino acids. Trimming removed 5 bases from V and 2 bases from J, with 12 bases in between. The germline V gene encodes CDR1 SGHTA and CDR2 FQGTGA. In nucleotides, the CDR3 is TGTGCCAGCAGCCAGGGGGGGGGACAAGAGACCCAGTACTTC. Amino acid sequence: CASSQGGGQETQYF.

This clonotype was counted a few times. The DNA for the CDR3 is TGTGCCAGCAGCTCGACAGGGGGCATGCCTGGGGCCAACGTCCTGACTTTC. Its protein is CASSSTGGMPGANVLTF. This chain links TRBV7-9 with TRBJ2-6, with TRBD1 matching 10 bases. V gave up 4 bases and J gave up 2 bases; unmatched junction bases: 5. Germline CDR1 is SEHNR and CDR2 is FQNEAQ (reference sequence). The CDR3 totals 17 residues. Based on the CDR3 plus reference TRBV7-9 and TRBJ2-6, the full variable domain is DTGVSQNPRHKITKRGQNVTFRCDPISEHNRLYWYRQTLGQGPEFLTYFQNEAQLEKSRLLSDRFSAERPKGSFSTLEIQRTEQGDSAMYLCASSSTGGMPGANVLTFGAGSRLTVL.

This rearrangement joins TRBV15 to TRBJ1-5; TRBD1 matches 8 bases. V shed 0 bases and J 2 bases; nucleotides not matched to a gene: 12. CDR3 length equals 19 residues. Germline V gene lookup returns CDR1 LNHNV and CDR2 YYDKDF (reference sequence). This CDR3 is CATSRDRLQGGDGNQPQHF. The CDR3 DNA is TGTGCCACCAGCAGAGATCGGCTACAGGGGGGGGATGGCAATCAGCCCCAGCATTTT.

In this sample, this clonotype turned up a few times. This sequence joins TRBV3-1 and TRBJ2-2; D unclear. The CDR3 is 15 amino acids. Germline CDR1 and CDR2: LGHDT and YNNKEL (reference sequence). V was shortened by 3 bases and J by 5 bases, with 13 bases between the two germline ends. The CDR3 spells CASSHQRSFTGELFF. CDR3 nucleotide sequence: TGTGCCAGCAGCCATCAGAGAAGCTTTACCGGGGAGCTGTTTTTT.

The chain joins TRBV11-2 to TRBJ1-2; perhaps TRBD1 as D (5 bases). The CDR3 runs 12 residues. CDR1 SGHAT and CDR2 FQNNGV come from the germline V gene. V was clipped by 1 base and J by 14 bases, with 14 bases between them. The CDR3 DNA is TGTGCCAGCAGCTTAGCAGGTCCTGGGGGGACCTTC. Translating it yields CASSLAGPGGTF.